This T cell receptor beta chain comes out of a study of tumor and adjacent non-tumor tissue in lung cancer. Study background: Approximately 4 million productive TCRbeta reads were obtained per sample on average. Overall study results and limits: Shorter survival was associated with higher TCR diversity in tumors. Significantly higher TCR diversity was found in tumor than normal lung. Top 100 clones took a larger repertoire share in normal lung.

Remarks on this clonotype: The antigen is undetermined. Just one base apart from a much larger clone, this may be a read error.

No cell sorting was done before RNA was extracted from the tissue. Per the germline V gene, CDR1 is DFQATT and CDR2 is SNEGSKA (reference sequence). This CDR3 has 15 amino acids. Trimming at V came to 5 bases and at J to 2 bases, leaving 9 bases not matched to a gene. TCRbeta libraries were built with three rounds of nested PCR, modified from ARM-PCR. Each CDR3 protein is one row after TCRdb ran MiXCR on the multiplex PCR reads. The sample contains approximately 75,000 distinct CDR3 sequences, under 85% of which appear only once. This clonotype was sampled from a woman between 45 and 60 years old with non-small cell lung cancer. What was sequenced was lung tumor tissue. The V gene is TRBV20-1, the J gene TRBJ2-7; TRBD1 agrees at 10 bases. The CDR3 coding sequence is TGCAGTGCTTCGAGACAGGGGGCTCGGGCCTACGAGCAGTACTTC. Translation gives CSASRQGARAYEQYF.